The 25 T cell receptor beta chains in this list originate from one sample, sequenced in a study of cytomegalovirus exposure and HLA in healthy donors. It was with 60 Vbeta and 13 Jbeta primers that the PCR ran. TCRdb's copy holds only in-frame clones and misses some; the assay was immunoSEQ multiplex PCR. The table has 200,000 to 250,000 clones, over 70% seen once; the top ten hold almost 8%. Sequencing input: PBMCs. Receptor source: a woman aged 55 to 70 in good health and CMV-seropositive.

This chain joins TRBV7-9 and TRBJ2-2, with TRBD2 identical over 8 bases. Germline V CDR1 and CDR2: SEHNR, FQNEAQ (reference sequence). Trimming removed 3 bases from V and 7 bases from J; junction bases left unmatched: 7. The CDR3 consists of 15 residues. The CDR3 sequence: CASSLDGRANGELFF. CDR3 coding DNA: TGTGCCAGCAGCTTGGACGGGAGGGCCAACGGGGAGCTGTTTTTT.

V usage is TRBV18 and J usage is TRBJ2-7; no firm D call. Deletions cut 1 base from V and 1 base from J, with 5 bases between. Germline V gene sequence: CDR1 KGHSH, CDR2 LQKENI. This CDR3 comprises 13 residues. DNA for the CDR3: TGTGCCAGCTCACCACGGCTTTCCTACGAGCAGTACTTC. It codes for CASSPRLSYEQYF.

The CDR3 here is CASSMSRDRREEKLFF. CDR3 DNA sequence: TGCGCCAGCAGCATGAGCCGGGACAGGCGAGAAGAAAAACTGTTTTTT. The chain uses TRBV5-1 and TRBJ1-4; 8 bases map to TRBD1. Unmatched junction bases numbered 13, after V lost 4 bases and J lost 8 bases. CDR1 and CDR2 (germline): SGHRS, YFSETQ. The CDR3 totals 16 residues.

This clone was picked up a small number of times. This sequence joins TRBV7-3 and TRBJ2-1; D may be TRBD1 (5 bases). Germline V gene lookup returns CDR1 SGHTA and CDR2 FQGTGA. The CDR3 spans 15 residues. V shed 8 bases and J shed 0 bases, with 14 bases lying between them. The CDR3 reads CASAPGHSSYNEQFF. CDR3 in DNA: TGTGCCAGCGCCCCCGGACATAGCTCCTACAATGAGCAGTTCTTC.

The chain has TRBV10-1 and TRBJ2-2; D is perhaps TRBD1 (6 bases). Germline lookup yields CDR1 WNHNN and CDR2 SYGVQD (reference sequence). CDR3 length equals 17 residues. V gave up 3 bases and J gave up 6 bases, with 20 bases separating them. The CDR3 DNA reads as TGCGCCAGCAGTGACACCGGGCCAGGGGCCTGGGCCGGGGAGCTGTTTTTT. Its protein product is CASSDTGPGAWAGELFF.

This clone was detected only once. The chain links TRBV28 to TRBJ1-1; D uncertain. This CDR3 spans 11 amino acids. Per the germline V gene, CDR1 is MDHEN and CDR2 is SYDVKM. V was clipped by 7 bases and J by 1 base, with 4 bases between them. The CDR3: CASIENTEAFF. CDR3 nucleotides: TGTGCCAGCATAGAGAACACTGAAGCTTTCTTT.

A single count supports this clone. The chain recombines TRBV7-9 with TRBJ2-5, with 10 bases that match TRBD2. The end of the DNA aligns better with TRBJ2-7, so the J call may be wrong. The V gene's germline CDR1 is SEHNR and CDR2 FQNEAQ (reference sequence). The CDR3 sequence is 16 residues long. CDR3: CASSLVEREGSYEQYF. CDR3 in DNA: TGTGCCAGCAGCTTAGTTGAGCGGGAGGGCTCCTACGAGCAGTACTTC.

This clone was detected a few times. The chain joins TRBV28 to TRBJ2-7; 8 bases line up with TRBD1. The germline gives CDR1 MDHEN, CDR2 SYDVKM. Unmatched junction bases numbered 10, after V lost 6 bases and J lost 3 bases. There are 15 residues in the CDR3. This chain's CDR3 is CASRPSTGGRYEQYF. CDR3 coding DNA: TGTGCCAGCAGACCTAGCACAGGGGGACGCTACGAGCAGTACTTC.

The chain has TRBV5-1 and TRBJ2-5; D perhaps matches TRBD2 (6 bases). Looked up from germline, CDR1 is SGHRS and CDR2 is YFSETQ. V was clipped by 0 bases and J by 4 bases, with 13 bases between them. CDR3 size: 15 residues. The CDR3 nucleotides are TGCGCCAGCAGCTTGGCTGAAGACGGGAGAGAGACCCAGTACTTC. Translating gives CASSLAEDGRETQYF.

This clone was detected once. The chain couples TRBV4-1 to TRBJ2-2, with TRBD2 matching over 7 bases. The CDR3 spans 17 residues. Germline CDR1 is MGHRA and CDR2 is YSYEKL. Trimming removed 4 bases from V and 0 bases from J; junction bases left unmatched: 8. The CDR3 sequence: CASSRDPGLTNTGELFF. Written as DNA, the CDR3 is TGCGCCAGCAGCCGCGATCCGGGACTAACGAACACCGGGGAGCTGTTTTTT.

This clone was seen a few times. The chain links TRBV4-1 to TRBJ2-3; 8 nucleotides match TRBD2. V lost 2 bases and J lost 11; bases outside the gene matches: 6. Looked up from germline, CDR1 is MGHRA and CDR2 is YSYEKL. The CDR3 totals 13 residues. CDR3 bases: TGCGCCAGCAGCCAACCGGGGGGGGGAATGCAGTATTTT. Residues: CASSQPGGGMQYF.

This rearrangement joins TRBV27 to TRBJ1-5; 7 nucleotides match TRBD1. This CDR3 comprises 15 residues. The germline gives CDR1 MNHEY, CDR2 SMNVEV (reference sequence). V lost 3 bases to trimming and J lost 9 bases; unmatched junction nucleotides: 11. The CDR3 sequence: CASSFTTGYQWPQHF. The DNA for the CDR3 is TGTGCCAGCAGTTTTACGACAGGGTACCAATGGCCCCAGCATTTT.

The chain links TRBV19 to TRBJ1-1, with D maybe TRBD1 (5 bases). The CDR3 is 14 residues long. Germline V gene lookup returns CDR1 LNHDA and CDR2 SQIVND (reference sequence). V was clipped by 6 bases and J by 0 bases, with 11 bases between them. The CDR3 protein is CASRNSRVNTEAFF. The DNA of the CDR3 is TGTGCCAGTAGGAACTCCAGGGTGAACACTGAAGCTTTCTTT.

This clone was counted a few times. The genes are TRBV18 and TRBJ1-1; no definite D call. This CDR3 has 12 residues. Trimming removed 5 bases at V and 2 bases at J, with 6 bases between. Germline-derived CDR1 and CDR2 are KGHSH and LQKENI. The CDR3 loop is CASSVLNTEAFF. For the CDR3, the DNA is TGTGCCAGCTCAGTCCTTAACACTGAAGCTTTCTTT.

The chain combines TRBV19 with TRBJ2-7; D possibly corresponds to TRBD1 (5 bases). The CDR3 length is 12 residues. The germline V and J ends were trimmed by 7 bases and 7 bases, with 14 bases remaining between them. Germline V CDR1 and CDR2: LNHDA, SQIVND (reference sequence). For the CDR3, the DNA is TGTGCCAGTACCCTAAGGGGCGGTGAGCAGTACTTC. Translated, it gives CASTLRGGEQYF.

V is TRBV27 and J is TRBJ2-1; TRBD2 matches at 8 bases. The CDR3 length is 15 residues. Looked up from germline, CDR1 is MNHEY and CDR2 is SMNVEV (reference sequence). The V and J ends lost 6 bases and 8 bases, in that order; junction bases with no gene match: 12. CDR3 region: CASSSGTRIFDEQFF. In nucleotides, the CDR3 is TGTGCCAGCAGCTCCGGGACTAGGATCTTCGATGAGCAGTTCTTC.

The CDR3 sequence is CASSPRFITEGIQYF. For the CDR3, the DNA is TGCGCCAGCAGCCCCAGGTTTATAACCGAGGGCATTCAGTACTTC. The gene calls are TRBV5-1 and TRBJ2-4, with D possibly being TRBD2 (5 bases). This CDR3 is built from 15 residues. Germline CDR1 SGHRS, CDR2 YFSETQ. V gave up 4 bases and J gave up 9 bases, with 20 bases separating them.

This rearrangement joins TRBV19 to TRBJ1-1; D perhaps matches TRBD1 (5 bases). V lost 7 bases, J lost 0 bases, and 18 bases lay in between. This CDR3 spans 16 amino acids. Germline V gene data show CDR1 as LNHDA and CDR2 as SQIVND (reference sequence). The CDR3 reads CASTPGTAIMNTEAFF. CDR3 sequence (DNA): TGTGCCAGTACCCCGGGGACTGCGATAATGAACACTGAAGCTTTCTTT.

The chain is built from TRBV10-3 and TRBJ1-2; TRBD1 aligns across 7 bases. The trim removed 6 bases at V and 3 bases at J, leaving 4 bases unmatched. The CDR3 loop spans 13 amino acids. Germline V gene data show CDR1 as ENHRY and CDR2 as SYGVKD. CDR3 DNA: TGTGCCATCAGCACAGGGGAACACTATGGCTACACCTTC. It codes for CAISTGEHYGYTF.

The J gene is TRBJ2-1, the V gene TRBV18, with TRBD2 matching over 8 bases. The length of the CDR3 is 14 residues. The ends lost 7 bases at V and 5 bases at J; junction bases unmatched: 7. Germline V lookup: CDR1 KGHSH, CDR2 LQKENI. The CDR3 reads CASWIGGENNEQFF. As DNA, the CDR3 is TGTGCCAGCTGGATCGGGGGGGAGAACAATGAGCAGTTCTTC.

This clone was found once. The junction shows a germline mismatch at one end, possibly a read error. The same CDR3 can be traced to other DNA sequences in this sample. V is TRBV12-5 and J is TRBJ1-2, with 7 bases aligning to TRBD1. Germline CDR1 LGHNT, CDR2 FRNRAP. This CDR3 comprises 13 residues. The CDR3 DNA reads TGCGCTAGTGCGAGGGACAGCAACTATGGCTACACCTTC. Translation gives CASARDSNYGYTF.

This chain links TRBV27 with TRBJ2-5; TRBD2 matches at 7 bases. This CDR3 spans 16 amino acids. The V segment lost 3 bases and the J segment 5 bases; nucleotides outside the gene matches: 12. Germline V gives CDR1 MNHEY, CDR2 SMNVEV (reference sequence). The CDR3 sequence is CASSFLGEGRGETQYF. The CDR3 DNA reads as TGTGCCAGCAGTTTCCTAGGGGAGGGCCGGGGCGAGACCCAGTACTTC.

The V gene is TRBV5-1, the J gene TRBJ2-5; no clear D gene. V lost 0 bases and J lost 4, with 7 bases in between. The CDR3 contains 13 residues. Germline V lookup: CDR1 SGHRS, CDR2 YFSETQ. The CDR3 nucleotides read TGCGCCAGCAGCTTGGAAACGGTAGAGACCCAGTACTTC. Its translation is CASSLETVETQYF.

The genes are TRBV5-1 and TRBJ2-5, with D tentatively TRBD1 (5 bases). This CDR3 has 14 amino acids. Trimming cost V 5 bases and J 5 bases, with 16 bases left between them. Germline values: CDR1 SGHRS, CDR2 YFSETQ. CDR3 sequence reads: CASRPLGAGETQYF. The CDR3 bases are TGCGCCAGCAGGCCCTTAGGGGCTGGGGAGACCCAGTACTTC. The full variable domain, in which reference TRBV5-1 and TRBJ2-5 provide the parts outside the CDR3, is KAGVTQTPRYLIKTRGQQVTLSCSPISGHRSVSWYQQTPGQGLQFLFEYFSETQRNKGNFPGRFSGRQFSNSRSEMNVSTLELGDSALYLCASRPLGAGETQYFGPGTRLLVL.

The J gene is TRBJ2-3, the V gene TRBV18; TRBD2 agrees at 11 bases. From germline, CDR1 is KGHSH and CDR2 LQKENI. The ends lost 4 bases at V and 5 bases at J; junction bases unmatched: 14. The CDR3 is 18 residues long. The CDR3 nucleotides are TGTGCCAGCTCACGCCCCGGGGGACTAGCGGACTATCAAGATACGCAGTATTTT. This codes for CASSRPGGLADYQDTQYF.